This TCR beta chain emerged from a study of cytotoxic CD8 clonotypes in ibrutinib-treated CLL. The assay was immunoSEQ multiplex PCR, and TCRdb's table has in-frame clones only and misses some. Seen here are about 84,000 clones, around 83% observed once, and the top ten hold 5.4%. The CDR3 sequence is 15 residues long. Trimming removed 5 bases at V and 5 bases at J, with 18 bases between. Looked up from germline, CDR1 is LNHDA and CDR2 is SQIVND (reference sequence). Sequences were derived from PBMCs, sampled before ibrutinib treatment. This sequence originates from a human donor with chronic lymphocytic leukemia. The rearrangement links TRBV19 to TRBJ2-5, with D possibly TRBD1 on 5 matching bases. CDR3 loop: CASSLGPQAGETQYF. The DNA of the CDR3 is TGTGCCAGTAGTCTAGGGCCCCAGGCAGGGGAGACCCAGTACTTC. The full variable domain, with the rest looked up from reference TRBV19 and TRBJ2-5, is DGGITQSPKYLFRKEGQNVTLSCEQNLNHDAMYWYRQDPGQGLRLIYYSQIVNDFQKGDIAEGYSVSREKKESFPLTVTSAQKNPTAFYLCASSLGPQAGETQYFGPGTRLLVL.